This is a list of T cell receptor beta chains from one sample in a study of CD8+ T cells in alopecia areata. TCRdb's copy holds only in-frame clones and misses some; the assay was immunoSEQ multiplex PCR. This table holds 150,000 to 200,000 clones, about 67% found once. The sequences come from CD8+ T cells sorted from blood, collected at week 0. The source is a human donor with alopecia areata. Both conserved end residues are part of each CDR3. Each record gives: V gene, D gene, clone size, J gene, CDR3 protein, CDR3 DNA. A D gene is named only where the DNA matches it firmly. Size tells how often a clone was seen (once, few, many) or the class of an expanded clone, and some rows leave it out.

V: TRBV13
D: TRBD1
size: -
J: TRBJ1-2
CDR3: CASSLRQGWGGYGYTF
DNA: TGTGCCAGCAGCCTGAGACAGGGGTGGGGTGGCTATGGCTACACCTTC

V: TRBV7-9
D: -
size: -
J: TRBJ2-1
CDR3: CASSLAGADYNEQFF
DNA: TGTGCCAGCAGCTTAGCGGGGGCCGACTACAATGAGCAGTTCTTC

V: TRBV10-3
D: TRBD2
size: -
J: TRBJ2-7
CDR3: CAISERRGDEQYF
DNA: TGTGCCATCAGTGAGCGACGGGGGGACGAGCAGTACTTC

V: TRBV15
D: -
size: -
J: TRBJ2-7
CDR3: CATSFGQGSYEQYF
DNA: TGTGCCACCAGCTTCGGCCAGGGCTCCTACGAGCAGTACTTC

V: TRBV14
D: -
size: -
J: TRBJ2-4
CDR3: CASSPGTIDIQYF
DNA: TGTGCCAGCAGCCCCGGGACCATCGACATTCAGTACTTC

V: TRBV13
D: -
size: -
J: TRBJ1-1
CDR3: CASAPGGTEAFF
DNA: TGTGCCAGCGCCCCAGGTGGCACTGAAGCTTTCTTT

V: TRBV15
D: -
size: -
J: TRBJ1-5
CDR3: CATSRVAGVNQPQHF
DNA: TGTGCCACCAGCAGAGTTGCAGGGGTCAATCAGCCCCAGCATTTT

V: TRBV29-1
D: -
size: -
J: TRBJ2-3
CDR3: CSGDTQYF
DNA: TGCAGCGGAGATACGCAGTATTTT

V: TRBV2
D: -
size: -
J: TRBJ1-1
CDR3: CATWGQPEAFF
DNA: TGTGCCACCTGGGGGCAACCTGAAGCTTTCTTT

V: TRBV5-4
D: TRBD1
size: -
J: TRBJ1-6
CDR3: CASSIGTANSPLHF
DNA: TGTGCCAGCAGCATAGGGACAGCTAATTCACCCCTCCACTTT

V: TRBV4-1
D: -
size: few
J: TRBJ1-5
CDR3: CASSQGNGNQPQHF
DNA: TGCGCCAGCAGCCAAGGAAATGGCAATCAGCCCCAGCATTTT

V: TRBV30
D: -
size: -
J: TRBJ2-5
CDR3: CAWSKETQYF
DNA: TGTGCCTGGAGTAAGGAGACCCAGTACTTC

V: TRBV7-9
D: -
size: few
J: TRBJ2-3
CDR3: CASSFVGDDTQYF
DNA: TGTGCCAGCAGCTTTGTTGGCGACGATACGCAGTATTTT

V: TRBV5-1
D: -
size: -
J: TRBJ2-1
CDR3: CASSLTQGNGEQFF
DNA: TGCGCCAGCAGCTTGACACAGGGCAACGGTGAGCAGTTCTTC

V: TRBV29-1
D: -
size: few
J: TRBJ1-2
CDR3: CSVPTGNYGYTF
DNA: TGCAGCGTTCCGACAGGAAACTATGGCTACACCTTC

V: TRBV4-1
D: TRBD1
size: -
J: TRBJ2-3
CDR3: CASSLLDRGQLFGSTDTQYF
DNA: TGCGCCAGCAGCCTCCTAGACAGGGGACAACTTTTTGGGTCCACAGATACGCAGTATTTT

V: TRBV23-1
D: TRBD2
size: -
J: TRBJ2-5
CDR3: CASSGRPGGTQYF
DNA: TGCGCCAGCAGCGGGAGGCCCGGGGGGACCCAGTACTTC

V: TRBV5-1
D: TRBD1
size: -
J: TRBJ2-7
CDR3: CASSADRRKQYF
DNA: TGCGCCAGCAGCGCGGACAGGAGGAAGCAGTACTTC

V: TRBV7-9
D: TRBD2
size: -
J: TRBJ2-2
CDR3: CASSFREGRTGELFF
DNA: TGTGCCAGCAGCTTCAGGGAGGGGCGCACCGGGGAGCTGTTTTTT

V: TRBV6-4
D: TRBD1
size: -
J: TRBJ1-6
CDR3: CASSPTGSNSPLHF
DNA: TGTGCCAGCAGCCCGACAGGGTCGAATTCACCCCTCCACTTT

V: TRBV4-1
D: -
size: -
J: TRBJ2-7
CDR3: CASSQTEYDYEQYF
DNA: TGCGCCAGCAGCCAAACAGAATATGACTACGAGCAGTACTTC

V: TRBV23-1
D: TRBD1
size: -
J: TRBJ1-5
CDR3: CASTGDRGRSLDQPQHF
DNA: TGCGCCAGCACCGGCGACAGGGGAAGATCGTTAGATCAGCCCCAGCATTTT

V: TRBV4-1
D: -
size: -
J: TRBJ1-2
CDR3: CASNPTGLNYGYTF
DNA: TGCGCCAGCAACCCGACAGGACTGAACTATGGCTACACCTTC

V: TRBV11-3
D: -
size: once
J: TRBJ2-3
CDR3: CASSDTRLGVDTQYF
DNA: TGTGCCAGCAGCGACACCAGACTAGGCGTAGATACGCAGTATTTT

V: TRBV27
D: -
size: -
J: TRBJ1-2
CDR3: CASSSQQGPGYTF
DNA: TGTGCCAGCAGTTCCCAGCAGGGACCTGGCTACACCTTC

V: TRBV4-1
D: -
size: once
J: TRBJ1-2
CDR3: CASSQEGSLSNYGYTF
DNA: TGCGCCAGCAGCCAAGAGGGCAGCCTCTCTAACTATGGCTACACCTTC

V: TRBV4-1
D: TRBD1
size: -
J: TRBJ2-3
CDR3: CASGSRDSWVQYF
DNA: TGCGCCAGCGGAAGCCGGGACAGTTGGGTACAGTATTTT

V: TRBV30
D: TRBD1
size: once
J: TRBJ1-6
CDR3: CAWNDSTGKNSPLHF
DNA: TGTGCCTGGAATGATTCGACAGGGAAAAATTCACCCCTCCACTTT

V: TRBV13
D: -
size: few
J: TRBJ2-3
CDR3: CASSATDTQYF
DNA: TGTGCCAGCAGCGCCACAGATACGCAGTATTTT

V: TRBV14
D: TRBD1
size: -
J: TRBJ2-1
CDR3: CASSQSGQGFFEQFF
DNA: TGTGCCAGCAGCCAATCGGGACAGGGGTTTTTCGAGCAGTTCTTC

V: TRBV7-9
D: -
size: few
J: TRBJ2-7
CDR3: CASSFRDWGSYEQYF
DNA: TGTGCCAGCAGCTTCCGGGACTGGGGTTCCTACGAGCAGTACTTC

V: TRBV21-1
D: -
size: few
J: TRBJ2-2
CDR3: CASLDRTGELFF
DNA: TGTGCCAGCCTAGACAGGACCGGGGAGCTGTTTTTT

V: TRBV7-2
D: -
size: -
J: TRBJ1-2
CDR3: CASSLVGGQGLIGYTF
DNA: TGTGCCAGCAGCTTAGTTGGTGGGCAGGGTCTTATTGGCTACACCTTC

V: TRBV4-1
D: -
size: -
J: TRBJ1-1
CDR3: CASSQTYRNPQVDTEAFF
DNA: TGCGCCAGCAGCCAAACCTACAGGAATCCTCAGGTGGACACTGAAGCTTTCTTT

V: TRBV29-1
D: TRBD1
size: few
J: TRBJ2-7
CDR3: CSVAGTGATTGVEQYF
DNA: TGCAGCGTTGCGGGGACAGGGGCAACTACGGGGGTCGAGCAGTACTTC

V: TRBV4-1
D: TRBD1
size: few
J: TRBJ2-1
CDR3: CASSQFTGVGEQFF
DNA: TGCGCCAGCAGCCAATTCACAGGGGTTGGTGAGCAGTTCTTC

V: TRBV30
D: -
size: -
J: TRBJ2-1
CDR3: CAWSQGILNEQFF
DNA: TGTGCCTGGTCACAGGGAATTCTCAATGAGCAGTTCTTC

V: TRBV25-1
D: -
size: -
J: TRBJ1-2
CDR3: CASIGNLPGEYGYTF
DNA: TGTGCCAGCATAGGGAACCTCCCAGGCGAATATGGCTACACCTTC

V: TRBV27
D: -
size: -
J: TRBJ1-2
CDR3: CASSPGPNVGYGYTF
DNA: TGTGCCAGCAGTCCCGGGCCTAACGTTGGCTATGGCTACACCTTC

V: TRBV11-3
D: -
size: -
J: TRBJ2-3
CDR3: CASSLGGHPDTQYF
DNA: TGTGCCAGCAGCTTAGGGGGACATCCAGATACGCAGTATTTT

V: TRBV27
D: -
size: -
J: TRBJ1-1
CDR3: CASSLPVNTEAFF
DNA: TGTGCCAGCAGTTTACCGGTGAACACTGAAGCTTTCTTT

V: TRBV28
D: -
size: -
J: TRBJ1-5
CDR3: CAPRSPGGNQPQHF
DNA: TGTGCGCCCCGCTCACCCGGGGGCAATCAGCCCCAGCATTTT

V: TRBV30
D: -
size: -
J: TRBJ2-7
CDR3: CAWSVSYEQYF
DNA: TGTGCCTGGAGTGTCTCCTACGAGCAGTACTTC

V: TRBV6-6
D: TRBD2
size: -
J: TRBJ2-7
CDR3: CASSPTSGGNEQYF
DNA: TGTGCCAGCAGCCCAACTAGCGGGGGGAACGAGCAGTACTTC

V: TRBV4-1
D: -
size: -
J: TRBJ2-7
CDR3: CASSQEGASVYEQYF
DNA: TGCGCCAGCAGCCAAGAGGGGGCTAGCGTCTACGAGCAGTACTTC

V: TRBV5-1
D: -
size: -
J: TRBJ1-2
CDR3: CASSFTGPDVRGYTF
DNA: TGCGCCAGCAGCTTTACAGGGCCCGATGTTCGTGGCTACACCTTC

V: TRBV18
D: -
size: -
J: TRBJ2-7
CDR3: CASSPPVGYEQYF
DNA: TGTGCCAGCTCACCACCGGTCGGGTACGAGCAGTACTTC

V: TRBV7-2
D: -
size: few
J: TRBJ1-6
CDR3: CASSLDPGFDSPLHF
DNA: TGTGCCAGCAGCTTAGATCCGGGTTTTGATTCACCCCTCCACTTT

V: TRBV13
D: -
size: -
J: TRBJ2-5
CDR3: CASSLGRDQETQYF
DNA: TGTGCCAGCAGCTTGGGCAGGGACCAAGAGACCCAGTACTTC

V: TRBV6-4
D: -
size: -
J: TRBJ1-5
CDR3: CASSEQMSNQPQHF
DNA: TGTGCCAGCAGTGAACAGATGAGCAATCAGCCCCAGCATTTT

V: TRBV29-1
D: TRBD1
size: -
J: TRBJ2-3
CDR3: CSVDRGRTDTQYF
DNA: TGCAGCGTTGACAGGGGGCGCACAGATACGCAGTATTTT

V: TRBV7-2
D: TRBD2
size: -
J: TRBJ2-1
CDR3: CASSPSLAGGFNEQFF
DNA: TGTGCCAGCAGCCCCTCCCTAGCGGGGGGGTTCAATGAGCAGTTCTTC

V: TRBV4-1
D: TRBD2
size: once
J: TRBJ2-3
CDR3: CASSPGLAGPRGHKDTQYF
DNA: TGCGCCAGCAGCCCTGGACTAGCGGGGCCCCGTGGCCACAAAGATACGCAGTATTTT

V: TRBV30
D: TRBD1
size: -
J: TRBJ2-7
CDR3: CAWSYPGQEGYEQYF
DNA: TGTGCCTGGAGTTATCCGGGACAGGAGGGGTACGAGCAGTACTTC

V: TRBV6-5
D: TRBD2
size: -
J: TRBJ2-5
CDR3: CASSYGTSGRETQYF
DNA: TGTGCCAGCAGTTACGGGACTAGCGGCAGAGAGACCCAGTACTTC